The 17 T cell receptor beta chains listed next were all sequenced from one sample in a study of PD-1 blockade in classical Hodgkin lymphoma. All patients relapsed after autologous stem cell transplantation, and brentuximab vedotin exposure varied. Some clones are missing from TCRdb's copy, which holds only in-frame ones; the method was immunoSEQ multiplex PCR. The sample has 45,000 to 55,000 clones; over 70% are singletons. This material consisted of peripheral blood mononuclear cells (PBMCs), taken at baseline. The receptor set was obtained from a human donor with classical Hodgkin lymphoma.

This chain links TRBV19 with TRBJ1-2, with 9 bases matching TRBD1. Germline loops: CDR1 LNHDA, CDR2 SQIVND (reference sequence). The CDR3 is 14 residues long. The V gene end was trimmed by 3 bases and the J gene end by 8 bases; junction bases not matched to a gene: 7. The CDR3 nucleotides are TGTGCCAGTAGTATTTGGACAGGGGAGGAGGGCTACACCTTC. Its protein is CASSIWTGEEGYTF.

This clone was observed once. The gene calls are TRBV11-2 and TRBJ1-4; TRBD1 might be the D (5 bases). Germline CDR1 is SGHAT and CDR2 is FQNNGV. CDR3 length: 15 amino acids. V was shortened by 0 bases and J by 7 bases, with 12 bases between the two germline ends. The CDR3, as DNA: TGTGCCAGCAGCTTAGAGTTGGGGCGGGGTGAAAAACTGTTTTTT. Its translation is CASSLELGRGEKLFF.

The CDR3 DNA follows: TGTGCCAGCAGCTTACGAGGGGAGACCCAGTACTTC. Its protein product is CASSLRGETQYF. The chain carries TRBV7-9 and TRBJ2-5, with D perhaps TRBD2 (5 bases). CDR1 and CDR2 from the germline V gene are SEHNR and FQNEAQ (reference sequence). V dropped 2 bases and J dropped 5 bases, with 6 bases sitting between them. The CDR3 spans 12 residues.

The chain recombines TRBV5-6 with TRBJ2-1, with no clear D. From germline, CDR1 is SGHDT and CDR2 YYEEEE. This CDR3 comprises 11 residues. V gave up 3 bases and J gave up 7 bases, with 5 bases separating them. This chain's CDR3 is CASSSRNEQFF. DNA of the CDR3: TGTGCCAGCAGCTCCAGGAATGAGCAGTTCTTC.

The chain's CDR3 is CASSGWGSRGGNEQFF. In DNA form, the CDR3 reads TGTGCCAGCAGTGGGTGGGGGAGCCGGGGAGGGAATGAGCAGTTCTTC. The V call is TRBV6-1, the J call TRBJ2-1, with 7 bases aligning to TRBD2. V shed 4 bases, J shed 7 bases, and the junction held 13 bases outside the gene matches. Germline CDR1 MNHNS, CDR2 SASEGT. The CDR3 has 16 amino acids.

The V call is TRBV5-6, the J call TRBJ2-2; no firm D call. V lost 2 bases, J lost 3 bases, and 8 bases lay in between. Germline values: CDR1 SGHDT, CDR2 YYEEEE. This CDR3 spans 14 amino acids. The CDR3 sequence is CASSFLADTGELFF. The CDR3 coding sequence is TGTGCCAGCAGCTTCCTGGCAGACACCGGGGAGCTGTTTTTT.

The chain uses TRBV7-9 and TRBJ2-7; a weak D match, TRBD1 (5 bases). Looked up from germline, CDR1 is SEHNR and CDR2 is FQNEAQ (reference sequence). CDR3 size: 15 residues. Trimming took 7 bases from V and 0 from J, leaving 16 bases between them. The CDR3 coding sequence is TGTGCCAGCACCTTCCTCCTGGACACCTCCTACGAGCAGTACTTC. Its translation: CASTFLLDTSYEQYF.

The chain has TRBV19 and TRBJ2-2; 8 bases are a match to TRBD1. Germline V gene lookup returns CDR1 LNHDA and CDR2 SQIVND (reference sequence). This CDR3 region has 17 residues. V was clipped by 3 bases and J by 6 bases; unmatched bases: 12. DNA for the CDR3: TGTGCCAGTAGTATGCTTCGTAGGACAGGGAGCCCCGGGGAGCTGTTTTTT. This gives the protein CASSMLRRTGSPGELFF.

The rearrangement uses TRBV4-2 and TRBJ2-1, with 12 bases fitting TRBD2. CDR3 length: 16 amino acids. Germline trimming cut 5 bases from V and 2 bases from J; bases unmatched to any gene: 4. Germline V lookup: CDR1 LGHNA, CDR2 YNFKEQ. The CDR3 coding sequence is TGTGCCAGCAGCGACACTAGCGGGAGGACCTACAATGAGCAGTTCTTC. This sequence encodes CASSDTSGRTYNEQFF.

The chain has TRBV9 and TRBJ1-5; D gene uncertain. CDR3 length: 15 amino acids. The V gene lost 7 bases and the J gene lost 0 bases, with 14 bases spanning the gap. The germline CDR1 and CDR2 sequences are SGDLS and YYNGEE. The CDR3 bases are TGTGCCAGCGGGTCGGATCCTTATAGCAATCAGCCCCAGCATTTT. This encodes CASGSDPYSNQPQHF. The whole variable domain, remainder taken from reference TRBV9 and TRBJ1-5, is DSGVTQTPKHLITATGQRVTLRCSPRSGDLSVYWYQQSLDQGLQFLIQYYNGEERAKGNILERFSAQQFPDLHSELNLSSLELGDSALYFCASGSDPYSNQPQHFGDGTRLSIL.

This clone was seen a single time. The V call is TRBV29-1, the J call TRBJ2-1; D possibly matches TRBD1 or TRBD2 (6 bases each). The ends were cut back, 7 bases at V and 0 bases at J, with 19 bases in the middle. This CDR3 comprises 16 residues. From germline, CDR1 is SQVTM and CDR2 ANQGSEA. CDR3 DNA sequence: TGCAGCGGGGGGGACCAGGGGTTACGCTCCTACAATGAGCAGTTCTTC. It encodes CSGGDQGLRSYNEQFF.

This chain links TRBV27 with TRBJ1-5; weak D call: TRBD1 (6 bases). The germline CDR1 and CDR2 sequences are MNHEY and SMNVEV (reference sequence). The V gene lost 5 bases and the J gene lost 6 bases, with 14 bases spanning the gap. This CDR3 contains 14 residues. CDR3 DNA: TGTGCCAGCAGTGTAGACAGGATGGGTCAGCCCCAGCATTTT. Amino acid sequence: CASSVDRMGQPQHF.

The rearrangement uses TRBV4-1 and TRBJ1-4; 7 bases fit TRBD1. From germline, CDR1 is MGHRA and CDR2 YSYEKL. J was trimmed by 7 bases and V by 4 bases; bases with no gene match: 9. This CDR3 is 15 amino acids long. This CDR3 is CASSPIGGQPEKLFF. The CDR3 region has the DNA TGCGCCAGCAGCCCTATCGGGGGACAGCCTGAAAAACTGTTTTTT.

The genes are TRBV7-9 and TRBJ1-2; TRBD1 is a possible D gene (5 bases). Looked up from germline, CDR1 is SEHNR and CDR2 is FQNEAQ (reference sequence). The germline V and J ends were trimmed by 3 bases and 7 bases, with 12 bases remaining between them. The CDR3 loop spans 13 amino acids. The DNA for the CDR3 is TGTGCCAGCAGCTTGAAGGGGTCCTCTGGCTACACCTTC. Protein product: CASSLKGSSGYTF.

This chain links TRBV30 with TRBJ1-2; D is undetermined. The CDR3 runs 13 residues. The germline V gene encodes CDR1 GTSNPN and CDR2 SVGIG (reference sequence). Trimming removed 0 bases from V and 0 bases from J, with 5 bases in between. The CDR3 sequence is CAWSVGTNYGYTF. DNA for the CDR3: TGTGCCTGGAGTGTAGGCACTAACTATGGCTACACCTTC.

The gene calls are TRBV7-2 and TRBJ2-5; perhaps TRBD2 as D (5 bases). The germline gives CDR1 SGHTA, CDR2 FQGNSA. The CDR3 is made up of 17 amino acids. The V end lost 1 base, the J end lost 5 bases, and 20 bases lay between the germline ends. The CDR3 sequence: CASSLDRAGLRRETQYF. In DNA form, the CDR3 reads TGTGCCAGCAGCTTAGATCGTGCGGGCCTGCGGAGGGAGACCCAGTACTTC.

Only one count was recorded for this clone. The chain has TRBV29-1 and TRBJ1-2, with 9 bases matching TRBD1. The J segment lost 5 bases and the V segment lost 2 bases, leaving 9 bases of the junction unmatched. Germline CDR1 SQVTM, CDR2 ANQGSEA. The CDR3 runs to 15 residues. The CDR3 protein is CSVELVQGARYGYTF. The CDR3 DNA sequence: TGCAGCGTTGAACTAGTACAGGGGGCTAGGTATGGCTACACCTTC.